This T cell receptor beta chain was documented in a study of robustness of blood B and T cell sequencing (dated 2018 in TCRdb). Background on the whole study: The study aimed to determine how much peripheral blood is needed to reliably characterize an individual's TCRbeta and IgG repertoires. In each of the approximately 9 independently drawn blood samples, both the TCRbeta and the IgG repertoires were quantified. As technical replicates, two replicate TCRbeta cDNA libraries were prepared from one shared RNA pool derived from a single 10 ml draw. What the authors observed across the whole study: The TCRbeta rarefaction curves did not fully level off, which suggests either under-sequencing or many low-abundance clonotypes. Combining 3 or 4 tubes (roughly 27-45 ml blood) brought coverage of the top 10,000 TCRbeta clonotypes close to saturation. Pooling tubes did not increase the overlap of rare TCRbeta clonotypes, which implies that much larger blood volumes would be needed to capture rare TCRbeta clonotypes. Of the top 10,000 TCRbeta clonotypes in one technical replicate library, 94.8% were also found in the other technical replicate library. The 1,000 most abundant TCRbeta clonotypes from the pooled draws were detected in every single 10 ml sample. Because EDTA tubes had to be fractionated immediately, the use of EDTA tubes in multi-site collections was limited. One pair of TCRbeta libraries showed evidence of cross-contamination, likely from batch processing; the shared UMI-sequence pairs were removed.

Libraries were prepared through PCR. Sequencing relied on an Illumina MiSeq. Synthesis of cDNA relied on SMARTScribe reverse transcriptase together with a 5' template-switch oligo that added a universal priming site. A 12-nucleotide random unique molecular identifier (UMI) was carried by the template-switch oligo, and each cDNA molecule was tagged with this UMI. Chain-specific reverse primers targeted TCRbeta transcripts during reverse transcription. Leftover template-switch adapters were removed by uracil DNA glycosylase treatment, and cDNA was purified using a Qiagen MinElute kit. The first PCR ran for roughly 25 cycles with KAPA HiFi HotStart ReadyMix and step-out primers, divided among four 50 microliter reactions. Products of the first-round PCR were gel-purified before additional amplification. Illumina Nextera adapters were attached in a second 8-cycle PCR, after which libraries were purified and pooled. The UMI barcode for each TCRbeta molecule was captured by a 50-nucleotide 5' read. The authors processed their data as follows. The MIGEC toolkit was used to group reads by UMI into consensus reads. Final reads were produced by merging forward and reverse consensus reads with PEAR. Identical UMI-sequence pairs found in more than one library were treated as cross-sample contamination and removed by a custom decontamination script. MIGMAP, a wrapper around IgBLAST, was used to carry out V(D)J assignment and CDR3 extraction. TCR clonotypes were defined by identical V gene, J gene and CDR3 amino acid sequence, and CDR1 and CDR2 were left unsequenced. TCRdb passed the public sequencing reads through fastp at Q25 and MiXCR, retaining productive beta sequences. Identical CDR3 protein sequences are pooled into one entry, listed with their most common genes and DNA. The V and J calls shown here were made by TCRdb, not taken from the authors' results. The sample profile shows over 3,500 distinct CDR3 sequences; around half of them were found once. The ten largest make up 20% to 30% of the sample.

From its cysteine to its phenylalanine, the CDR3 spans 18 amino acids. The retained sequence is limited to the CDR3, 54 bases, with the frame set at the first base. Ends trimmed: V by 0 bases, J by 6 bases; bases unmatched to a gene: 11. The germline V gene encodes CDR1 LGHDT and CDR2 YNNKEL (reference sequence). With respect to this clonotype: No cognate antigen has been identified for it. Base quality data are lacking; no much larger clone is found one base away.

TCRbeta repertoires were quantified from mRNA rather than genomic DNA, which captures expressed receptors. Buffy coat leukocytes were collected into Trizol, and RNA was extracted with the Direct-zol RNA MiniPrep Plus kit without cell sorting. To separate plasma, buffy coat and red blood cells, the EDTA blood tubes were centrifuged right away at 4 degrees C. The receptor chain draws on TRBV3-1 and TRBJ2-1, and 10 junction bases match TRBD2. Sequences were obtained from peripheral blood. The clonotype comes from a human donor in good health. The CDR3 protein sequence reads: CASSQDRRVAGGRNEQFF. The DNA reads TGTGCCAGCAGCCAAGATCGGCGTGTAGCGGGGGGCCGCAATGAGCAGTTCTTC.